This is a list of T cell receptor beta chains from one sample in a study of T cells in pancreatic ductal adenocarcinoma. The repertoire was sequenced with immunoSEQ multiplex PCR; TCRdb's copy has only in-frame clones and lacks some. Of roughly 100,000 clones listed, roughly 96% are singletons. The sequenced sample was PBMCs. These receptors all stem from a human donor with pancreatic ductal adenocarcinoma. Both conserved end residues are trimmed from each CDR3. Fields, in order: V gene, clone size, CDR3 protein. The size field is filled for only some rows; it gives once, few, many or a size class.

V: TRBV28; size: -; CDR3: ASREEPPLEQY
V: TRBV4-1; size: -; CDR3: ASSRAGERSIQY
V: TRBV7-9; size: -; CDR3: ASSARLQQF
V: TRBV7-2; size: -; CDR3: ASSPPPGGYQETQY
V: TRBV30; size: -; CDR3: AWSVGQGPYEQY
V: TRBV7-3; size: -; CDR3: ASSSTSGQETQY
V: TRBV7-9; size: -; CDR3: ASPSGRNEQF
V: TRBV6-5; size: -; CDR3: ASGPGQHTDTQY
V: TRBV6-5; size: -; CDR3: ASRDSSYEQY
V: TRBV5-5; size: -; CDR3: ASSSGTGYYEQY
V: TRBV11-2; size: few; CDR3: ASSLGTSGEQY
V: TRBV19; size: -; CDR3: ASTPRSDGGTEAF
V: TRBV18; size: -; CDR3: ASSRAGLSYEQY
V: TRBV15; size: -; CDR3: ATSRVSPANEKLF
V: TRBV15; size: -; CDR3: ATSRWGASSYNEQF
V: TRBV2; size: -; CDR3: ASRTDRHNEQF
V: TRBV30; size: -; CDR3: AWSLRSGNTIY
V: TRBV6-1; size: -; CDR3: ASAHNGETQY
V: TRBV9; size: -; CDR3: ASSVRMNTEAF
V: TRBV6-5; size: -; CDR3: ASSYSSGSPYEQY
V: TRBV6-5; size: -; CDR3: ASSYSPRDRWETQY
V: TRBV18; size: -; CDR3: ASSPVPGHNEETQY
V: TRBV5-1; size: once; CDR3: ASSLDSYQETQY